This T cell receptor (beta chain) originates from a study of T cell responses to AZD1222 COVID-19 vaccine. This table comes from immunoSEQ multiplex PCR, and its TCRdb copy is limited to in-frame clones, with some not included. The table records about 63,000 clones, roughly 85% of them present only once. Trimming removed 2 bases at V and 0 bases at J, with 11 bases between. Looked up from germline, CDR1 is MDHEN and CDR2 is SYDVKM. The CDR3 contains 16 residues. The TCR originated in an adult who received the AZD1222 COVID-19 vaccine. The chain has TRBV28 and TRBJ2-1; D gene uncertain. The sequenced sample was peripheral blood, obtained 28 days after the second AZD1222 dose. The CDR3, as DNA: TGTGCCAGCAGTTTAGCGGTTATTAGCTCCTACAATGAGCAGTTCTTC. It translates to CASSLAVISSYNEQFF.